This TCR beta chain derives from a study of shared clonotypes between healthy human individuals. On the study more broadly: Researchers drew samples from a couple of women and three men aged 18 to 49.

Concerning this clone itself: Its antigen remains unidentified.

This table comes from immunoSEQ multiplex PCR, and its TCRdb copy is limited to in-frame clones, with some not included. This table has 2 million or so clones, approximately 94% appearing once. The ends lost 9 bases at V and 2 bases at J; junction bases unmatched: 10. CDR1 is MGHDK and CDR2 is SYGVNS in the germline V gene. The length of the CDR3 is 14 residues. CD8 cells classed as naive were CD45RO-negative and positively selected for CCR7, excluding terminally differentiated effector memory CD45RA+ cells. Points from the study as a whole: Generally, naive subsets came out with larger estimated richness than memory subsets. Rarefaction revealed incomplete sorted-subset sequencing despite large depth.

The chain combines TRBV25-1 with TRBJ2-7, with 7 bases that match TRBD1. This clonotype originated in a man in his late teens or twenties in good health. The specimen sequenced was naive CD8+ T cells sorted from blood. The CDR3 sequence: CASSLTGSPYEQYF. The DNA for the CDR3 is TGTGCCAGTTCCTTGACAGGGAGTCCCTACGAGCAGTACTTC.